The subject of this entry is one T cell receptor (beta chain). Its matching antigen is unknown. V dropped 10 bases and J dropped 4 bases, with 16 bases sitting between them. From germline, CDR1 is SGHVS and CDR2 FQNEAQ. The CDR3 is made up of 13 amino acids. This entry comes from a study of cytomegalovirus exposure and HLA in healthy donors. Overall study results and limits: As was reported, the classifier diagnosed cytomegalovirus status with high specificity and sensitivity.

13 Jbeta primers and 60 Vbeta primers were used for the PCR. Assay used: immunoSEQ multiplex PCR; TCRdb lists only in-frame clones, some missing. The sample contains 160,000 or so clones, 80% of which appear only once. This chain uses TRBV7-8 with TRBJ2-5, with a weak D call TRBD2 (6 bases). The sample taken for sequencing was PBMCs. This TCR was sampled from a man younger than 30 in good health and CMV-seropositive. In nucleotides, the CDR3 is TGTGCCATACAAACTGGGGGGTTAGAGACCCAGTACTTC. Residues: CAIQTGGLETQYF.